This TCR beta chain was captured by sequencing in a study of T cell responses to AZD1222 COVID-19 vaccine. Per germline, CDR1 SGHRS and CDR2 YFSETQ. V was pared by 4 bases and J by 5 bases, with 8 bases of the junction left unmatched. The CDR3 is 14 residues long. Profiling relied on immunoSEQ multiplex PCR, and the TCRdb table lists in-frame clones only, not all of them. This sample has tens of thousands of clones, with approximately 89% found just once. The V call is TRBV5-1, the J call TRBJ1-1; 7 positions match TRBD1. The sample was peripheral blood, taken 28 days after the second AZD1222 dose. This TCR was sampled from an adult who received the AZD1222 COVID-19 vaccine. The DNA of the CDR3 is TGCGCCAGCAGCCCTGGACAGGTAAGGACTGAAGCTTTCTTT. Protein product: CASSPGQVRTEAFF.